Here is one TCR beta chain with its context. Its antigen remains unidentified. This sample was included in a study of T-cell reconstitution after alpha-beta-depleted transplantation in children. Findings and caveats of the study: Hyperexpanded clones declined; after one year, newly produced T cells mostly supplied diversity. Day-60 TCRbeta diversity that was high in some patients was derived from surviving recipient T cells and thymic progenitors.

A library of TCRbeta sequences, prepared with unique molecular identifiers, was generated. TCRdb re-called the PCR reads through MiXCR, storing one row per CDR3 protein. The data contain about 980,000 distinct CDR3 sequences, 25% to 30% of them seen just once; the ten biggest clones take up under 30%. This clonotype was sampled from a boy in the first two years of life who had a stem cell transplant for SCID, so the T cells may come from the graft donor. The sample here was PBMCs, mostly from graft donor cells, taken 360 days after TCRalphabeta/CD19-depleted stem cell transplant.

DNA of the CDR3: TGCAGTGCTAGAGAGGCCGCGGGAGATCAGCCCCAGCATTTT. This encodes CSAREAAGDQPQHF. V is TRBV20-1 and J is TRBJ1-5; no firm D call. Between the trimmed V and J ends, which lost 0 bases and 5 bases, there was a span of 11 bases. This CDR3 has 14 amino acids. Germline CDR1 reads DFQATT; CDR2 reads SNEGSKA (reference sequence).